This record concerns one T cell receptor (beta chain) sequence. The ends were cut back, 7 bases at V and 8 bases at J, with 17 bases in the middle. From germline, CDR1 is LNHDA and CDR2 SQIVND (reference sequence). This CDR3 region has 13 residues. PCR used 60 Vbeta primers and 13 Jbeta primers. Here immunoSEQ multiplex PCR was the method, and the copy in TCRdb shows in-frame clones only, minus some. The top ten hold about 1.4% of the sample, which has about 160,000 clones, under 85% seen once. These data are taken from a study of cytomegalovirus exposure and HLA in healthy donors. V and J are TRBV19 and TRBJ1-2, with D uncertain. Sequencing input: PBMCs. The TCR originated in a woman in her twenties or thirties in good health and CMV-seronegative. This chain's CDR3 is CASTPVGYLGYTF. CDR3 nucleotides: TGTGCCAGTACGCCAGTCGGGTATTTAGGCTACACCTTC.